This record covers a single T cell receptor beta chain. The data originate from a study of blood T cell repertoires in COVID-19. About the study: There were acute and convalescent COVID-19 samples, and they came from the United States, Italy and Spain. Nucleic acid was either cDNA or gDNA, and it came from T cells, B-cell-depleted T cells, or PBMCs.

Trimming removed 4 bases from V and 6 bases from J; junction bases left unmatched: 24. CDR1 is SGHRS and CDR2 is YFSETQ in the germline V gene. The length of the CDR3 is 20 residues. Clones were read by immunoSEQ multiplex PCR, and TCRdb kept only the in-frame ones, dropping some. The repertoire includes 90,000 to 100,000 clones, 70% to 85% of them detected once, and approximately 13% sits in the top ten. This sequence was found in a human donor in a cohort sampled during active COVID-19. The gene calls are TRBV5-1 and TRBJ2-1; TRBD2 agrees at 8 bases. Material for sequencing was peripheral blood. DNA for the CDR3: TGCGCCAGCAGCCTCATAGGGACTAGAATCTTCATCGGTGGGGCCAATGAGCAGTTCTTC. Protein sequence: CASSLIGTRIFIGGANEQFF.